These T cell receptor beta chains were read from a single sample in a study of T cells in Graves' hyperthyroidism and ophthalmopathy. One entry per CDR3 protein, called by TCRdb with MiXCR from the multiplex PCR reads. The sample contains 500,000 to 600,000 distinct CDR3 sequences, approximately 44% of which appear only once. Source material: peripheral blood or thyroid tissue (not recorded which). The receptors stem from an adult woman with Graves' disease, either hyperthyroidism or ophthalmopathy (not recorded which). Each CDR3 is given with its conserved first and last residue. The D gene is left open where the match is weak. The size field is filled for only some rows; it gives once, few, many or a size class.

V,size,D,J,CDR3,DNA
TRBV10-3,NA,TRBD2,TRBJ2-5,CAIAGGLAEETQYF,TGTGCCATCGCTGGAGGACTAGCGGAAGAGACCCAGTACTTC
TRBV7-2,many,TRBD1,TRBJ1-1,CASSKGQGTEAFF,TGTGCCAGCAGCAAGGGACAGGGGACTGAAGCTTTCTTT
TRBV10-3,NA,NA,TRBJ2-5,CAISVSGLLQETQYF,TGTGCCATCAGTGTCTCGGGACTCCTACAAGAGACCCAGTACTTC
TRBV7-9,NA,NA,TRBJ1-5,CASSLDTTYSNQPQHF,TGTGCCAGCAGCTTGGACACAACTTATAGCAATCAGCCCCAGCATTTT
TRBV6-1,many,NA,TRBJ2-2,CASSDRDTGELFF,TGTGCCAGCAGTGACAGGGACACCGGGGAGCTGTTTTTT
TRBV11-2,NA,TRBD1,TRBJ1-4,CASSLGTGSSEKLFF,TGTGCCAGCAGCTTGGGGACAGGTAGTTCCGAAAAACTGTTTTTT
TRBV6-6,NA,NA,TRBJ1-5,CAAALGLGQPQHF,TGTGCCGCAGCTTTGGGGTTGGGTCAGCCCCAGCATTTT
TRBV19,NA,NA,TRBJ2-6,CASSIGFFSGANVLTF,TGTGCCAGTAGTATCGGTTTTTTCTCTGGGGCCAACGTCCTGACTTTC
TRBV7-3,NA,NA,TRBJ1-1,CASSLTSWAAEAFF,TGTGCCAGCAGCTTGACCTCTTGGGCTGCTGAAGCTTTCTTT
TRBV20-1,NA,TRBD2,TRBJ2-5,CSAAPSGRSRETQYF,TGCAGTGCTGCCCCTAGCGGGAGAAGTCGGGAGACCCAGTACTTC
TRBV11-2,few,TRBD1,TRBJ1-1,CASSFPRGTGGTEAFF,TGTGCCAGCAGCTTCCCCCGGGGGACAGGGGGCACTGAAGCTTTCTTT
TRBV15,NA,NA,TRBJ1-2,CATSRDLGRVYGYTF,TGTGCCACCAGCAGAGATTTGGGGCGAGTCTATGGCTACACCTTC
TRBV6-5,many,TRBD2,TRBJ2-7,CASRQTSGITYEQYF,TGTGCCAGCAGACAGACTAGCGGGATTACCTACGAGCAGTACTTC
TRBV7-2,few,TRBD2,TRBJ2-2,CASSRRTSGMAGELFF,TGTGCCAGCAGCCGCAGGACTAGCGGGATGGCCGGGGAGCTGTTTTTT
TRBV5-1,NA,NA,TRBJ2-3,CASSSHYGKGGTDTQYF,TGCGCCAGCAGCTCCCATTACGGGAAAGGAGGCACAGATACGCAGTATTTT
TRBV19,once,NA,TRBJ2-6,CASSIGSVVENTEAF,TGTGCCAGTAGTATCGGCTCGGTTGTGGAGAACACTGAAGCTTTC
TRBV6-2/TRBV6-3,NA,TRBD1,TRBJ2-7,CASSRTGEYRNEQYF,TGTGCCAGCAGCCGGACAGGGGAGTATCGGAACGAGCAGTACTTC
TRBV27,few,NA,TRBJ2-7,CASSTGTSLVYEQYF,TGTGCCAGCAGCACTGGGACTTCTCTCGTCTACGAGCAGTACTTC
TRBV28,few,NA,TRBJ1-5,CASSWTVRNQPQHF,TGTGCCAGCAGCTGGACAGTCCGCAATCAGCCCCAGCATTTT
TRBV5-1,many,TRBD1,TRBJ1-5,CASSEDRGSQPQHF,TGCGCCAGCAGCGAGGACAGGGGAAGTCAGCCCCAGCATTTT
TRBV10-3,NA,NA,TRBJ1-2,CAISGTRGRTDYGYTF,TGTGCCATCAGTGGAACGAGGGGCAGAACAGACTATGGCTACACCTTC
TRBV9,NA,NA,TRBJ1-2,CASSVGIHGYTF,TGCGCCAGCAGCGTGGGGATCCATGGCTACACCTTC
TRBV2,once,NA,TRBJ2-3,CATNYKHDTQYF,TGTGCCACCAATTACAAACACGATACGCAGTATTTT
TRBV2,many,TRBD2,TRBJ2-7,CASRGTAGLAFYEQYF,TGTGCCAGCAGAGGCACGGCGGGACTAGCCTTCTACGAGCAGTACTTC
TRBV5-1,NA,NA,TRBJ1-5,CASSLDVRGGQPQHF,TGCGCCAGCAGCTTGGATGTCCGTGGCGGGCAGCCCCAGCATTTT
TRBV2,NA,NA,TRBJ2-5,CASKAGNTPKETQYF,TGTGCCAGCAAAGCAGGGAACACACCCAAAGAGACCCAGTACTTC
TRBV10-3,NA,TRBD1,TRBJ1-5,CAIRQGTGGNQPQHF,TGTGCCATCAGACAAGGGACAGGGGGCAATCAGCCCCAGCATTTT
TRBV7-3,NA,NA,TRBJ2-2,CASSIPSRDTGELFF,TGTGCCAGCAGCATCCCGTCAAGGGACACCGGGGAGCTGTTTTTT
TRBV12-3/TRBV12-4,many,TRBD1,TRBJ1-5,CASREQGALNQPQHF,TGTGCCAGCAGGGAACAGGGGGCCCTTAATCAGCCCCAGCATTTT
TRBV4-2,many,TRBD1,TRBJ1-1,CASSQVGETGVEAFF,TGTGCCAGCAGCCAAGTCGGGGAAACAGGGGTTGAAGCTTTCTTT
TRBV4-1,few,TRBD2,TRBJ2-7,CASSQDGPAGAGMYEQYF,TGCGCCAGCAGCCAAGATGGGCCAGCGGGAGCGGGAATGTACGAGCAGTACTTC
TRBV5-1,many,NA,TRBJ2-2,CASSLFPNTGELFF,TGCGCCAGCAGCTTATTCCCGAACACCGGGGAGCTGTTTTTT
TRBV24-1,few,NA,TRBJ1-5,CATSTGMTGNQPQHF,TGTGCCACCAGTACAGGGATGACGGGCAATCAGCCCCAGCATTTT